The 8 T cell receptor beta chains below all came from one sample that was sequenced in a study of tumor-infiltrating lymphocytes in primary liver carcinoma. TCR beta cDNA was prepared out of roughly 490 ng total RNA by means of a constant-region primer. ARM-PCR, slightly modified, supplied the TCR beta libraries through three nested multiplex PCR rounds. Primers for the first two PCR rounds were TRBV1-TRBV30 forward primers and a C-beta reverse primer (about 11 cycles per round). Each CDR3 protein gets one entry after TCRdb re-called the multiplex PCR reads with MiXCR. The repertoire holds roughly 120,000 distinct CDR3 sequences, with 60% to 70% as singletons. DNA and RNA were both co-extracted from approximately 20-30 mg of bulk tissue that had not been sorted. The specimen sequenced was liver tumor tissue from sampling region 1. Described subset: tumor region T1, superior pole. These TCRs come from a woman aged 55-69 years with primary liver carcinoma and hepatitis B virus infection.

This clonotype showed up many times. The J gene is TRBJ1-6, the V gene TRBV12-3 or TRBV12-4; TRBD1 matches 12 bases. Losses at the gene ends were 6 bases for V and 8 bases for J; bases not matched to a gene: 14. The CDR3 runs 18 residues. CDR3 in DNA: TGTGCCAGCAGCCCCCGGGACAGGGGGCGCTGGGGGTATTCACCCCTCCACTTT. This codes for CASSPRDRGRWGYSPLHF.

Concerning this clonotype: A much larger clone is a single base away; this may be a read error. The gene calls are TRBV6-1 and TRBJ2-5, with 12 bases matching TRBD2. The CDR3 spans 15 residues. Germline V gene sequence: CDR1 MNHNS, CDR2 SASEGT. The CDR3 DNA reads TGTACCAGCAGTTCGGGACTAGCGGGTTTGGAGACCCAGTACTTC. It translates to CTSSSGLAGLETQYF.

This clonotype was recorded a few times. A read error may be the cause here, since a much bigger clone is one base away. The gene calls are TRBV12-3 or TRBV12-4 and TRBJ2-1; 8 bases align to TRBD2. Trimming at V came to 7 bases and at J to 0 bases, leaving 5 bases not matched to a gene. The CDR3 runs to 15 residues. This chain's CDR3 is CASTPSGSSYNEQFF. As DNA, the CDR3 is TGTGCCAGCACTCCCAGCGGGAGCTCCTACAATGAGCAGTTCTTC.

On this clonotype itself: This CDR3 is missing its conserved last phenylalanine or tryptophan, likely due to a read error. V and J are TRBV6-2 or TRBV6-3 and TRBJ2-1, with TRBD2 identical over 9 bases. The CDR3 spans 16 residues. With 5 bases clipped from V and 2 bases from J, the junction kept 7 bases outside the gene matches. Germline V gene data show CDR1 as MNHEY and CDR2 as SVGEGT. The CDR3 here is CASSTTTSGAYNEQFL. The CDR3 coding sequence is TGTGCCAGCAGTACTACGACTAGCGGAGCCTACAATGAGCAGTTCCTC.

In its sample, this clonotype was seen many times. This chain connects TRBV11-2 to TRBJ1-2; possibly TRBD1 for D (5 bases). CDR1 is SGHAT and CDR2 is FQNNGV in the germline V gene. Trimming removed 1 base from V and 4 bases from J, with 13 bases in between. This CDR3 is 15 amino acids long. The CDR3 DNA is TGTGCCAGCAGCTTAGTTGGGGACCCCGTCTATGGCTACACCTTC. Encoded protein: CASSLVGDPVYGYTF.

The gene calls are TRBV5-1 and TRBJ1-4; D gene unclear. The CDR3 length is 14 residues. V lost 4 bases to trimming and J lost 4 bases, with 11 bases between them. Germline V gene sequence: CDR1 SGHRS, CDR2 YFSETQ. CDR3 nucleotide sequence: TGCGCCAGCAGCGTCGGCGGTCTTAATGAAAAACTGTTTTTT. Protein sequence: CASSVGGLNEKLFF.

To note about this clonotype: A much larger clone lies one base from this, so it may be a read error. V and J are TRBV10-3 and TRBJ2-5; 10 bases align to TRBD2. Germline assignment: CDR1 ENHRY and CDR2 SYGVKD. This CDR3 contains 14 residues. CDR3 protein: CAIGASGSQETRYF. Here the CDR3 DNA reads TGTGCCATAGGGGCTAGCGGGAGCCAAGAGACCCGGTACTTC.

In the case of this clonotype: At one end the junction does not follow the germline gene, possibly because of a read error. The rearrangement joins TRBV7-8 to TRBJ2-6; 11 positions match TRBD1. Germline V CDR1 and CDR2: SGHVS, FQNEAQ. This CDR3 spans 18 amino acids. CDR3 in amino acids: CASSSMDRGRAGANVMTF. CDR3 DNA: TGTGCCAGTAGCTCAATGGACAGGGGGCGTGCGGGGGCCAACGTCATGACTTTC.